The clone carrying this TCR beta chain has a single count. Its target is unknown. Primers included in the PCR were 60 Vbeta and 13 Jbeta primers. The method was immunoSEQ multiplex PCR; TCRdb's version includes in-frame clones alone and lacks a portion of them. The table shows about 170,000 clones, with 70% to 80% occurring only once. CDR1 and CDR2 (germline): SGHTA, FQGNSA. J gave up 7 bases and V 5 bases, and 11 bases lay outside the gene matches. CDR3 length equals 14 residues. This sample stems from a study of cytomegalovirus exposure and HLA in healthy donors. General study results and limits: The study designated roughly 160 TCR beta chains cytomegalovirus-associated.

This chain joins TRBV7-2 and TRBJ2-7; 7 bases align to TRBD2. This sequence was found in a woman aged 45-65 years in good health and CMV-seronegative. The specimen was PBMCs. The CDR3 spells CASSPGGTPREQYF. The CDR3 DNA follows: TGTGCCAGCAGCCCCGGGGGGACTCCTAGGGAGCAGTACTTC. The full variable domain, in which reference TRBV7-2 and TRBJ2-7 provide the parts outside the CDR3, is GAGVSQSPSNKVTEKGKDVELRCDPISGHTALYWYRQSLGQGLEFLIYFQGNSAPDKSGLPSDRFSAERTGGSVSTLTIQRTQQEDSAVYLCASSPGGTPREQYFGPGTRLTVT.